The source of this T cell receptor (beta chain) is a study of tumor-infiltrating lymphocytes in primary liver carcinoma (dated by TCRdb to 2016 to 2017). For the wider study: Between November 2015 and early 2016, about five patients in China with histopathologically diagnosed primary liver carcinoma had their tumors surgically resected. A total of some 35 specimens from 5 patients underwent TCRbeta repertoire sequencing, comprising about 25 tumor regions, 5 adjacent noncancerous liver tissues and 5 peripheral blood samples. The five patients had tumors staged T1-T3 N0M0, with maximum diameters ranging from roughly 4 to 10 cm. Repertoires from technical replicates were highly reproducible, with mean shared-clone rates roughly 0.87 and correlation coefficients above 0.95. For each liver tumor, the study sampled five regions along with adjacent normal tissue and blood, and applied TCRbeta repertoire sequencing, expression microarrays and whole-exome sequencing. Hepatocellular carcinoma (four) or combined HCC and intrahepatic cholangiocarcinoma (one) was present in the five patients, who were three men and two women aged 30 to 69 years. Each sample produced roughly 3.5 to 8 million productive TCRbeta reads, and read depth showed no significant difference between tissue types.

Overall results and qualifications from the work: Only four or five patients were included in the study, and the authors note that the findings should be validated in a larger study. Only the TCR beta chain was sequenced, which likely underestimates true repertoire diversity because unpaired alpha chains were not captured. Bulk unsorted samples precluded comparing CD4+ and CD8+ T cell repertoires. Consistent with antigen-driven expansion, pairs of tumor regions showed higher repertoire overlap (mean roughly 36%) than either tumor-adjacent pairs (approximately 17%) or tumor-blood pairs (about 14%). A significantly larger repertoire fraction was made up by the top 250 clones in tumors than in blood (p = 0.039).

RNA from unsorted whole blood was extracted with TRIzol reagent, and germline DNA was obtained with the DNeasy Blood & Tissue kit. At the time of sampling, the patients had chronic HBV infection and had not received any treatment. Before surgery, about 3.9 milliliters of peripheral blood were drawn into K2EDTA tubes. Concerning this clonotype: It has no known antigen specificity. Per-nucleotide qualities are absent, and no much larger clonotype sits a single base away.

From its cysteine to its phenylalanine, the CDR3 spans 13 amino acids. Of the read, only the CDR3 DNA is kept; its 39 bases are in frame from base 1. V is pared back by 6 bases and J by 4 bases, with 10 bases lying between the germline termini. A constant-region primer and ProtoScript II reverse transcriptase were used to reverse-transcribe TCRbeta-specific cDNA from about 0.55 ug total RNA. Construction of the TCRbeta libraries relied on three nested rounds of multiplex PCR, following a slightly modified ARM-PCR procedure. Each of the first two PCR rounds ran for approximately 11 cycles using multiplex TRBV1-TRBV30 forward primers together with a Cbeta reverse primer. Sample barcodes and Illumina adapters were added in a final 25-cycle PCR using Deep VentR polymerase. Before sequencing, amplicons of 200-500 bp were gel-purified using a QIAquick gel extraction kit. An Illumina HiSeq 2500 was used to sequence the TCRbeta amplicons with 250-bp paired-end reads. From the authors' description of their analysis: Reads were quality-trimmed with Trimmomatic v0.33, and paired reads were merged with FLASH v1.2.11 to recover full CDR3 sequences. MiGEC v1.2.1b assigned V, D and J germline segments to the rearranged TCRbeta sequences. Clonotype statistics and Shannon-Wiener diversity indices were computed with VDJtools v1.0.0. To cut down on sampling bias, every analysis after diversity analysis relied on just the 250 most abundant clonotypes from each sample. Using fastp at Q25 and MiXCR, TCRdb reprocessed the public reads and kept productive beta chains. Entries that share a CDR3 protein sequence are merged under the most common genes and DNA. The V and J calls here are based on TCRdb, not the publication. This sample comprises hundreds of thousands of distinct CDR3 sequences, 45% to 70% of them detected only once. Approximately 15% of the sample goes to the ten largest clones.

Sequenced material: peripheral blood. The sequence links TRBV12-3 or TRBV12-4 to TRBJ1-3; the D gene cannot be named for sure. The sequence came from a woman in her 30s with primary liver carcinoma and hepatitis B virus infection. The nucleotides read TGTGCCAGCAGGTCTTCGAGGGGAAACACCATATATTTT. The translation is CASRSSRGNTIYF.